This T cell receptor (beta chain) was identified in a study of beta chain features in type 1 diabetes. About the study: Age, gender and cell yields were alike across patients and healthy donors.

Expressed TCRB transcripts were sequenced, since all the RNA that had been isolated was reverse transcribed. Assay used: immunoSEQ multiplex PCR; TCRdb lists only in-frame clones, some missing. The sample carries approximately 340,000 clones, roughly 16% recorded once. V was clipped by 0 bases and J by 4 bases; unmatched bases: 2. Germline CDR1 SGDLS, CDR2 YYNGEE. The CDR3 sequence is 15 residues long. This clone was observed a handful of times. The antigen is undetermined. Study-level results: In comparison with healthy donors, patients had naive, central memory and Treg TCRB repertoires that appeared more similar. A pattern of fewer insertions and more deletions at VDJ junctions was seen in type 1 diabetes patients. Whether HLA type affects TCRB rearrangement stayed undetermined in the present work.

This clonotype was obtained from a woman aged 18 to 35 in good health. Sequenced sample: naive CD4+ T cells from blood. The J gene is TRBJ2-3, the V gene TRBV9, with 10 bases lining up with TRBD2. The CDR3 sequence is CASSVGLAGADTQYF. CDR3 DNA sequence: TGTGCCAGCAGCGTAGGACTAGCGGGCGCAGATACGCAGTATTTT.